These 13 T cell receptor beta chains came from one sample sequenced in a study of memory CD4+ T cells and cytomegalovirus serostatus. Data came from immunoSEQ multiplex PCR; TCRdb stores just in-frame clones and leaves some out. The table has tens of thousands of clones, about 81% seen once. Single viable CD3+CD4+CD8-CD45RO+ cells were sorted as the memory CD4+ T cells. The sample was memory CD4+ T cells from blood. All receptors come from an adult in good health and CMV-seronegative.

This clone was seen more than once but under ten times. Written as DNA, the CDR3 is TGTGCCAGCAGTGAACAGGGGGCCGGCAATCAGCCCCAGCATTTT. This translates into CASSEQGAGNQPQHF. V and J are TRBV6-1 and TRBJ1-5, with TRBD1 matching 8 bases. The CDR3 loop spans 15 amino acids. Germline CDR1 and CDR2: MNHNS and SASEGT. Losses at the gene ends were 2 bases for V and 2 bases for J; bases not matched to a gene: 2.

The rearrangement joins TRBV27 to TRBJ1-4; 9 nucleotides line up with TRBD1. Germline loops: CDR1 MNHEY, CDR2 SMNVEV (reference sequence). The junction had 12 bases not matched to a gene; V was cut back by 1 base and J by 3 bases. This CDR3 has 19 amino acids. CDR3 in DNA: TGTGCCAGCAGTTTATTTGTCACAGGGGGCGCGAGGGCTAATGAAAAACTGTTTTTT. It encodes CASSLFVTGGARANEKLFF.

This chain links TRBV6-6 with TRBJ2-3, with D uncertain. The V end was cut by 4 bases, the J end by 3 bases, with 14 bases between. Germline V gene sequence: CDR1 MNHNY, CDR2 SVGAGI (reference sequence). This CDR3 has 15 residues. CDR3 region: CASSLGSHKTDTQYF. CDR3 bases: TGTGCCAGCAGTTTAGGGTCCCACAAGACAGATACGCAGTATTTT.

With respect to this clone: Sequence at one end of the junction differs from germline and may be a read error. The CDR3, as DNA: TGTGCCAGCAGCCCTAGGGTATCCTTCAATGAGCAGTTCTTC. This translates into CASSPRVSFNEQFF. The gene calls are TRBV7-2 and TRBJ2-1; D is undetermined. Germline CDR1 and CDR2: SGHTA and FQGNSA. The CDR3 consists of 14 residues.

The chain combines TRBV19 with TRBJ2-5; D gene ambiguous. V was clipped by 6 bases and J by 1 base, with 12 bases between them. CDR3 length equals 14 residues. Germline loops: CDR1 LNHDA, CDR2 SQIVND (reference sequence). CDR3 DNA: TGTGCCAGTAGCAAAGGATTCTTCCAAGAGACCCAGTACTTC. Its translation is CASSKGFFQETQYF.

In DNA, the CDR3 is TGCGCCAGCAGCTTGGCTCTCGGTGCGTCCGGGGAGCTGTTTTTT. Amino acids: CASSLALGASGELFF. J is TRBJ2-2 and V is TRBV5-1; D call uncertain. The CDR3 covers 15 residues. In germline, CDR1 is SGHRS, CDR2 YFSETQ. Trimming removed 0 bases from V and 6 bases from J, with 12 bases in between. The full variable domain, in which reference TRBV5-1 and TRBJ2-2 provide the parts outside the CDR3, is KAGVTQTPRYLIKTRGQQVTLSCSPISGHRSVSWYQQTPGQGLQFLFEYFSETQRNKGNFPGRFSGRQFSNSRSEMNVSTLELGDSALYLCASSLALGASGELFFGEGSRLTVL.

CDR3 nucleotides: TGTGCCAGCAGCTTAGCTACAGGGGCGCTGAACACTGAAGCTTTCTTT. This encodes CASSLATGALNTEAFF. The chain uses TRBV7-8 and TRBJ1-1; the match to TRBD1 covers 7 bases. This CDR3 is built from 16 residues. After removal of 0 bases from V and 0 bases from J, the junction contained 4 bases not matched to a gene. Germline CDR1 is SGHVS and CDR2 is FQNEAQ.

The chain carries TRBV2 and TRBJ1-5, with D maybe TRBD1 (5 bases). This CDR3 comprises 14 residues. Germline V gene data show CDR1 as SNHLY and CDR2 as FYNNEI. Trimming shortened V by 4 bases and J by 4 bases, and 11 bases separated the two germline ends. The CDR3 loop reads CASSAEKGNQPQHF. The CDR3 bases are TGTGCCAGCAGTGCCGAAAAGGGGAATCAGCCCCAGCATTTT.

CDR3 DNA: TGTGCCAGCAGCCGCCACGGGGATTTCTACGAGCAGTACTTC. This encodes CASSRHGDFYEQYF. The rearrangement joins TRBV14 to TRBJ2-7; D is perhaps TRBD2 (5 bases). This CDR3 is built from 14 residues. Looked up from germline, CDR1 is SGHDN and CDR2 is FVKESK. V was shortened by 4 bases and J by 3 bases, with 13 bases between the two germline ends.

This chain uses TRBV4-2 with TRBJ2-7, with 7 nucleotides matching TRBD1. The CDR3 sequence is 16 residues long. Germline CDR1 LGHNA, CDR2 YNFKEQ. V shed 0 bases and J 2 bases; nucleotides not matched to a gene: 7. The CDR3 bases are TGTGCCAGCAGCCAAGATTGGCAGGGGGATACCTACGAGCAGTACTTC. Translated, it gives CASSQDWQGDTYEQYF.

The genes are TRBV10-3 and TRBJ1-1; the D gene is possibly TRBD1 (5 bases). CDR1 and CDR2 (germline): ENHRY, SYGVKD. With 3 bases removed from V and 5 bases from J, the gap between germline ends came to 13 bases. This CDR3 has 14 residues. The CDR3 nucleotides are TGTGCCATCAGTGAAATAGGGGTAGGGACTGAAGCTTTCTTT. It encodes CAISEIGVGTEAFF.

The CDR3 is CAAKDRYSTDTQYF. The CDR3 nucleotides are TGTGCGGCGAAAGACAGGTACAGCACAGATACGCAGTATTTT. This chain joins TRBV19 and TRBJ2-3, with D possibly being TRBD1 (6 bases). CDR3 length equals 14 residues. CDR1 is LNHDA, CDR2 SQIVND, per germline (reference sequence).

This rearrangement joins TRBV10-3 to TRBJ1-1, with D possibly TRBD1 on 5 matching bases. Germline V CDR1 and CDR2: ENHRY, SYGVKD. Trimming stripped 5 bases from V and 1 base from J, with 8 bases between. The CDR3 extends over 13 amino acids. This chain's CDR3 is CAISRDGNTEAFF. DNA of the CDR3: TGTGCCATCAGTAGGGACGGGAACACTGAAGCTTTCTTT.